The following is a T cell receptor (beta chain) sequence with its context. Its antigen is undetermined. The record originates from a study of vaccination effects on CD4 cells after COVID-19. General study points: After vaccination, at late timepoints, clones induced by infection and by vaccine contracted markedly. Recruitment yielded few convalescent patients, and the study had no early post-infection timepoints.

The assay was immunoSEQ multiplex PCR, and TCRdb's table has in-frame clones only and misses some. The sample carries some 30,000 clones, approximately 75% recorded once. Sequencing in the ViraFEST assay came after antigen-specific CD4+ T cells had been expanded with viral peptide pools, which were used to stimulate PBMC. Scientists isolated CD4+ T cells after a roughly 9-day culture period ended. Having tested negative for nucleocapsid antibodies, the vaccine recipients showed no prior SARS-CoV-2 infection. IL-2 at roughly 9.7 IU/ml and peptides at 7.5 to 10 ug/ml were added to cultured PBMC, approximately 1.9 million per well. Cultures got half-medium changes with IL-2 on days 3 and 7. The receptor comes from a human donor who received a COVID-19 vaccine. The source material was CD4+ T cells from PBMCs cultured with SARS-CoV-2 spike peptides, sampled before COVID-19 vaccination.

The CDR3 protein is CASSQDYRDGSYNSPLHF. CDR3 nucleotides: TGTGCCAGCAGCCAAGATTACAGGGACGGATCCTATAATTCACCCCTCCACTTT. The chain has TRBV3-1 (or the pseudogene TRBV3-2) and TRBJ1-6, with a tentative D call TRBD1 (6 bases). The V end was cut by 0 bases, the J end by 1 base, with 13 bases between. The CDR3 covers 18 residues. Germline lookup yields CDR1 LGHDT and CDR2 YNNKEL (reference sequence).